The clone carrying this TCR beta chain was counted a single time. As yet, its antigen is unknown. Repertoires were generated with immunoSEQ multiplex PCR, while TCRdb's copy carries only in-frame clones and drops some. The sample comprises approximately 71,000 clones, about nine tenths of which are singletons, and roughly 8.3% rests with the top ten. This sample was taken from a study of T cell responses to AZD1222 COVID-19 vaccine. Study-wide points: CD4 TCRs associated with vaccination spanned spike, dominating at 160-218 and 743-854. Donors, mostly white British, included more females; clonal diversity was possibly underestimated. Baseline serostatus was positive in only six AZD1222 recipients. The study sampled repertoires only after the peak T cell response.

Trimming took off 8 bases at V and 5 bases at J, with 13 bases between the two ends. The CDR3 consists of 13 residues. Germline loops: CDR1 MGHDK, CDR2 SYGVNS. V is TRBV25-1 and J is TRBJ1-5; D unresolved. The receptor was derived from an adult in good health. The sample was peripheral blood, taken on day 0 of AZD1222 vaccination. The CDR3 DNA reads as TGTGCCAGCCCTCGACCTGGCCATCAGCCCCAGCATTTT. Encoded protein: CASPRPGHQPQHF. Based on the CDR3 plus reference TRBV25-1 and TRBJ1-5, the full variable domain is EADIYQTPRYLVIGTGKKITLECSQTMGHDKMYWYQQDPGMELHLIHYSYGVNSTEKGDLSSESTVSRIRTEHFPLTLESARPSHTSQYLCASPRPGHQPQHFGDGTRLSIL.